This entry lists 30 T cell receptor beta chains sequenced from one sample in a study of blood T cell repertoires in COVID-19. Profiling relied on immunoSEQ multiplex PCR, and the TCRdb table lists in-frame clones only, not all of them. The data contain some 72,000 clones, roughly 89% of them singletons. The sample taken for sequencing was peripheral blood. The source is a man in his fifties or sixties with active COVID-19.

This chain's CDR3 is CASSSPPTGAYNSPLHF. CDR3 in DNA: TGTGCCAGCAGTTCCCCCCCGACAGGCGCCTATAATTCACCCCTCCACTTT. The chain has TRBV28 and TRBJ1-6; perhaps TRBD1 as D (6 bases). Germline loops: CDR1 MDHEN, CDR2 SYDVKM. Deletions cut 4 bases from V and 2 bases from J, with 15 bases between. The CDR3 consists of 17 residues.

The chain couples TRBV5-4 to TRBJ2-2, with D perhaps TRBD1 (6 bases). Germline V gene lookup returns CDR1 SGHNT and CDR2 YYREEE (reference sequence). V was shortened by 4 bases and J by 3 bases, with 13 bases between the two germline ends. This CDR3 is built from 15 residues. The CDR3 nucleotides are TGTGCCAGCAGCAAGGACAGACTGGACACCGGGGAGCTGTTTTTT. Translation: CASSKDRLDTGELFF.

This clone was observed a single time. The chain uses TRBV2 and TRBJ2-2; 7 nucleotides agree with TRBD2. Trimming cost V 8 bases and J 0 bases; bases outside gene matches: 3. Germline CDR1 and CDR2: SNHLY and FYNNEI. This CDR3 is 14 amino acids long. The CDR3 protein is CASRAGANTGELFF. CDR3 in DNA: TGTGCCAGCCGTGCGGGGGCGAACACCGGGGAGCTGTTTTTT.

This clone appeared once. The chain joins TRBV11-2 to TRBJ2-2; 11 bases line up with TRBD2. Germline CDR1 SGHAT, CDR2 FQNNGV. The CDR3 loop spans 15 amino acids. The J segment lost 6 bases and the V segment lost 3 bases, leaving 3 bases of the junction unmatched. The CDR3 DNA reads TGTGCCAGCAGCTTTAATAGCGGGGGGGCCGGGGAGCTGTTTTTT. This gives the protein CASSFNSGGAGELFF.

This clone was detected once. The chain carries TRBV7-2 and TRBJ1-6; D is unresolved. The CDR3 totals 16 residues. Trimming stripped 1 base from V and 3 bases from J, with 10 bases between. Germline CDR1 is SGHTA and CDR2 is FQGNSA. The CDR3 DNA is TGTGCCAGCAGCTTAGTTGGAGAAATCTATAATTCACCCCTCCACTTT. Its protein product is CASSLVGEIYNSPLHF.

A single count supports this clone. This sequence joins TRBV9 and TRBJ2-1, with 10 bases that match TRBD2. V was clipped by 1 base and J by 6 bases; unmatched bases: 1. Looked up from germline, CDR1 is SGDLS and CDR2 is YYNGEE. This CDR3 is 14 amino acids long. CDR3 in DNA: TGTGCCAGCAGCGTAACTAGCGGGATCAATGAGCAGTTCTTC. Translated: CASSVTSGINEQFF.

The J gene is TRBJ2-3, the V gene TRBV4-3, with 7 bases matching TRBD2. After removal of 0 bases from V and 5 bases from J, the junction contained 11 bases not matched to a gene. Per germline, CDR1 LGHNA and CDR2 YSLEER. This CDR3 comprises 17 residues. CDR3: CASSQDRAGRGEDTQYF. CDR3 sequence (DNA): TGCGCCAGCAGCCAAGATCGGGCAGGGAGGGGTGAAGATACGCAGTATTTT.

The CDR3 nucleotides are TGTGCCAGTAGTATAACTTTGGGAGCCCTCCACTTT. This encodes CASSITLGALHF. This chain links TRBV19 with TRBJ1-6, with D hard to call. The germline V and J ends were trimmed by 2 bases and 14 bases, with 10 bases remaining between them. The CDR3 covers 12 residues. CDR1 and CDR2 from the germline V gene are LNHDA and SQIVND (reference sequence).

This clone was seen only a few times. The chain uses TRBV25-1 and TRBJ2-3; 11 bases map to TRBD2. Germline CDR1 reads MGHDK; CDR2 reads SYGVNS. V was clipped by 4 bases and J by 2 bases; unmatched bases: 2. This CDR3 has 15 residues. The CDR3 nucleotides are TGTGCCAGCAGTGTGACTAGCGGGATCACAGATACGCAGTATTTT. It encodes CASSVTSGITDTQYF.

The chain combines TRBV6-5 with TRBJ2-3, with D possibly TRBD2 on 6 matching bases. Trimming stripped 5 bases from V and 7 bases from J, with 13 bases between. From germline, CDR1 is MNHEY and CDR2 SVGAGI. The CDR3 has 13 amino acids. CDR3 protein: CASSTVGGYTQYF. The CDR3 nucleotides read TGTGCCAGCAGTACCGTGGGAGGTTATACGCAGTATTTT.

This clone was recorded only once. V is TRBV5-1 and J is TRBJ1-2; the D is unclear. V lost 4 bases to trimming and J lost 8 bases, with 18 bases between them. The CDR3 is made up of 14 amino acids. The V gene's germline CDR1 is SGHRS and CDR2 YFSETQ. CDR3 nucleotide sequence: TGCGCCAGCAGCGGCACCGGGTTGCTTAGGGGCTACACCTTC. Its protein product is CASSGTGLLRGYTF.

J is TRBJ2-3 and V is TRBV24-1; 11 bases match TRBD1. After removal of 5 bases from V and 4 bases from J, the junction contained 7 bases not matched to a gene. In germline, CDR1 is KGHDR, CDR2 SFDVKD. This CDR3 is 16 amino acids long. Here the CDR3 DNA reads TGTGCCACCAGTGCAGGACAGGGGGCGTTCGCAGATACGCAGTATTTT. This sequence encodes CATSAGQGAFADTQYF.

The J gene is TRBJ2-2, the V gene TRBV6-2 or TRBV6-3; 8 bases fit TRBD2. The CDR3 loop spans 16 amino acids. V shed 2 bases, J shed 5 bases, and the junction held 7 bases outside the gene matches. CDR1 is MNHEY and CDR2 is SVGEGT in the germline V gene. CDR3 sequence: CASSYRPAGATGELFF. The CDR3 DNA reads as TGTGCCAGCAGTTACCGCCCAGCGGGAGCTACCGGGGAGCTGTTTTTT.

This chain connects TRBV6-5 to TRBJ2-3; D might be TRBD2 (5 bases). The CDR3 is 14 residues long. V gave up 6 bases and J gave up 6 bases, with 16 bases separating them. Germline-derived CDR1 and CDR2 are MNHEY and SVGAGI. The CDR3 nucleotides are TGTGCCAGCAGAAAGCCCGGGGAATCGGATACGCAGTATTTT. Its protein product is CASRKPGESDTQYF.

Note on this clone: Other DNA sequences from this sample encode an identical CDR3 as well. CDR3 in DNA: TGTGCCAGCAGCTTAACGGGGAGCACAGATACGCAGTATTTT. Encoded protein: CASSLTGSTDTQYF. V usage is TRBV7-9 and J usage is TRBJ2-3; maybe TRBD2 (5 bases). Per the germline V gene, CDR1 is SEHNR and CDR2 is FQNEAQ (reference sequence). V was clipped by 2 bases and J by 0 bases, with 6 bases between them. This CDR3 has 14 amino acids.

The chain links TRBV9 to TRBJ2-3; tentative D call: TRBD2 (6 bases). The CDR3 has 15 residues. Germline CDR1 and CDR2: SGDLS and YYNGEE. Trimming removed 3 bases from V and 4 bases from J, with 15 bases in between. The DNA of the CDR3 is TGTGCCAGCAGCGCAGGAGGAGGGCCCCCAGATACGCAGTATTTT. Translating it yields CASSAGGGPPDTQYF.

The chain links TRBV9 to TRBJ1-6; D unclear. CDR1 and CDR2 (germline): SGDLS, YYNGEE. The CDR3 loop spans 14 amino acids. The V end lost 0 bases, the J end lost 5 bases, and 6 bases lay between the germline ends. CDR3 residues: CASSVVADNSPLHF. The CDR3 nucleotides are TGTGCCAGCAGCGTAGTGGCAGATAATTCACCCCTCCACTTT.

Here the CDR3 reads CASSAQGELGYGYTF. CDR3 DNA: TGCGCCAGCAGCGCACAGGGGGAGTTAGGCTATGGCTACACCTTC. This chain links TRBV5-1 with TRBJ1-2; 8 positions agree with TRBD1. After removal of 4 bases from V and 4 bases from J, the junction contained 9 bases not matched to a gene. The CDR3 sequence is 15 residues long. The germline V gene has CDR1 SGHRS and CDR2 YFSETQ.

V is TRBV20-1 and J is TRBJ1-2; 7 bases map to TRBD1. CDR3 length: 14 amino acids. Germline CDR1 DFQATT, CDR2 SNEGSKA (reference sequence). V trimming: 6 bases; J trimming: 2 bases; junction bases outside the gene matches: 9. CDR3 loop: CSASRTGLNYGYTF. The DNA of the CDR3 is TGCAGTGCCAGTCGGACAGGTTTAAACTATGGCTACACCTTC.

V gene TRBV7-3 combines with J gene TRBJ2-1, with 15 bases matching TRBD2. Germline lookup yields CDR1 SGHTA and CDR2 FQGTGA. Trimming at V came to 4 bases and at J to 2 bases, leaving 9 bases not matched to a gene. This CDR3 comprises 19 residues. CDR3 residues: CASSYPGLAGGSPYNEQFF. CDR3 coding DNA: TGTGCCAGCAGCTATCCGGGACTAGCGGGGGGTTCCCCCTACAATGAGCAGTTCTTC.

The chain combines TRBV29-1 with TRBJ1-1; D gene unclear. The CDR3 contains 13 residues. The V gene's germline CDR1 is SQVTM and CDR2 ANQGSEA. The ends were cut back, 3 bases at V and 3 bases at J, with 11 bases in the middle. The CDR3: CSVDRGVDTEAFF. The CDR3 coding sequence is TGCAGCGTTGATAGAGGAGTGGACACTGAAGCTTTCTTT.

V usage is TRBV28 and J usage is TRBJ2-6, with D tentatively TRBD1 (5 bases). The CDR3 has 17 residues. Germline CDR1 reads MDHEN; CDR2 reads SYDVKM. Trimming took off 5 bases at V and 0 bases at J, with 14 bases between the two ends. CDR3 DNA: TGTGCCAGCAGTCAACCCCCAGGGATCTCTGGGGCCAACGTCCTGACTTTC. Protein: CASSQPPGISGANVLTF.

The chain recombines TRBV9 with TRBJ2-5; 9 bases are shared with TRBD1. Trimming at V came to 2 bases and at J to 5 bases, leaving 4 bases not matched to a gene. Germline V lookup: CDR1 SGDLS, CDR2 YYNGEE. The CDR3 sequence is 14 residues long. The CDR3 here is CASSVGTGRETQYF. In DNA form, the CDR3 reads TGTGCCAGCAGCGTGGGGACAGGGCGGGAGACCCAGTACTTC.

This chain links TRBV5-4 with TRBJ2-3; TRBD2 agrees at 8 bases. The CDR3 covers 13 residues. The V segment lost 7 bases and the J segment 5 bases; nucleotides outside the gene matches: 6. The germline V gene has CDR1 SGHNT and CDR2 YYREEE (reference sequence). This CDR3 is CASAAGAKDTQYF. Written as DNA, the CDR3 is TGTGCCAGCGCAGCGGGAGCAAAAGATACGCAGTATTTT.

A single count supports this clone. The rearrangement joins TRBV27 to TRBJ2-7; 9 bases match TRBD1. V lost 4 bases, J lost 2 bases, and 6 bases stayed unmatched. The CDR3 is 15 amino acids. Germline-derived CDR1 and CDR2 are MNHEY and SMNVEV (reference sequence). This CDR3 is CASSSAGTGPYEQYF. Here the CDR3 DNA reads TGTGCCAGCAGTTCCGCCGGGACAGGGCCCTACGAGCAGTACTTC.

The chain carries TRBV7-8 and TRBJ2-3; 11 positions agree with TRBD2. Germline-derived CDR1 and CDR2 are SGHVS and FQNEAQ. The J segment lost 5 bases and the V segment lost 1 base, leaving 2 bases of the junction unmatched. This CDR3 region has 15 residues. The CDR3 nucleotides read TGTGCCAGCAGCTTAGTAGCGGGAGGGGTAGATACGCAGTATTTT. This sequence encodes CASSLVAGGVDTQYF. Variable domain in full (rest from reference TRBV7-8 and TRBJ2-3): GAGVSQSPRYKVAKRGQDVALRCDPISGHVSLFWYQQALGQGPEFLTYFQNEAQLDKSGLPSDRFFAERPEGSVSTLKIQRTQQEDSAVYLCASSLVAGGVDTQYFGPGTRLTVL.

V gene TRBV28 combines with J gene TRBJ2-7; D uncertain. Germline V gene sequence: CDR1 MDHEN, CDR2 SYDVKM. V lost 6 bases and J 1 base, leaving 16 bases between the germline ends. There are 15 residues in the CDR3. For the CDR3, the DNA is TGTGCCAGCAGCCTTGGAGCAGCTGCTTCCTACGAGCAGTACTTC. Protein product: CASSLGAAASYEQYF.

The chain carries TRBV5-4 and TRBJ2-2; 7 nucleotides line up with TRBD2. The CDR3 covers 18 residues. The V gene's germline CDR1 is SGHNT and CDR2 YYREEE (reference sequence). V was clipped by 4 bases and J by 1 base; unmatched bases: 13. CDR3 in amino acids: CASSPRPWASGNTGELFF. The CDR3 DNA sequence: TGTGCCAGCAGCCCAAGACCCTGGGCTAGCGGGAACACCGGGGAGCTGTTTTTT.

J is TRBJ2-7 and V is TRBV2; 10 positions agree with TRBD1. The germline CDR1 and CDR2 sequences are SNHLY and FYNNEI. The CDR3 contains 14 residues. V lost 4 bases, J lost 4 bases, and 4 bases stayed unmatched. CDR3 residues: CASSGTGGTYEQYF. CDR3 in DNA: TGTGCCAGCAGTGGGACAGGGGGGACTTACGAGCAGTACTTC.

V and J are TRBV4-1 and TRBJ2-1; unclear D gene. Germline V gives CDR1 MGHRA, CDR2 YSYEKL. The length of the CDR3 is 15 residues. The V gene lost 0 bases and the J gene lost 6 bases, with 12 bases spanning the gap. The chain's CDR3 is CASSQERLPGNEQFF. The DNA for the CDR3 is TGCGCCAGCAGCCAAGAACGGCTACCGGGCAATGAGCAGTTCTTC.